One and the same sample provided the 24 T cell receptor beta chains below, sequenced in a study of T cell responses to AZD1222 COVID-19 vaccine. Sequenced by immunoSEQ multiplex PCR; TCRdb stores in-frame clones only, minus some. Of about 200,000 clones in the sample, 85% to 95% are singletons; the top ten hold roughly 1%. The source material was peripheral blood, sampled 28 days after the second AZD1222 dose. The origin of the receptors is an adult who received the AZD1222 COVID-19 vaccine.

A single count supports this clone. The chain employs TRBV28 and TRBJ1-5; D ambiguous. The CDR3 covers 16 residues. CDR1 MDHEN and CDR2 SYDVKM come from the germline V gene. With 6 bases removed from V and 2 bases from J, the gap between germline ends came to 17 bases. DNA for the CDR3: TGTGCCAGCAGATCCCGGCGAGGGCAGGGCAATCAGCCCCAGCATTTT. Its translation: CASRSRRGQGNQPQHF. The full variable domain, with the rest looked up from reference TRBV28 and TRBJ1-5, is DVKVTQSSRYLVKRTGEKVFLECVQDMDHENMFWYRQDPGLGLRLIYFSYDVKMKEKGDIPEGYSVSREKKERFSLILESASTNQTSMYLCASRSRRGQGNQPQHFGDGTRLSIL.

The rearrangement links TRBV11-1 to TRBJ2-1; 8 bases align to TRBD2. The ends lost 1 base at V and 4 bases at J; junction bases unmatched: 3. CDR1 is SGHAT, CDR2 FQDESV, per germline (reference sequence). This CDR3 comprises 15 residues. CDR3 in DNA: TGTGCCAGCAGCTTAGAAACTAGCGGATACAATGAGCAGTTCTTC. Protein sequence: CASSLETSGYNEQFF.

V usage is TRBV6-5 and J usage is TRBJ1-1; 7 bases are a match to TRBD1. The germline gives CDR1 MNHEY, CDR2 SVGAGI. The CDR3 has 16 residues. Unmatched junction bases numbered 9, after V lost 4 bases and J lost 1 base. As DNA, the CDR3 is TGTGCCAGCAGTTTCGTTTTTACAGGGGAGAACACTGAAGCTTTCTTT. Amino acid sequence: CASSFVFTGENTEAFF.

The chain joins TRBV6-5 to TRBJ2-1; D remains unclear. The V gene's germline CDR1 is MNHEY and CDR2 SVGAGI. There are 14 residues in the CDR3. Trimming took off 2 bases at V and 2 bases at J, with 7 bases between the two ends. Here the CDR3 DNA reads TGTGCCAGCAGTTACACGGGCCCCTACAATGAGCAGTTCTTC. Protein product: CASSYTGPYNEQFF.

The V and J genes are TRBV5-8 and TRBJ2-2, with D unresolved. The length of the CDR3 is 13 residues. V lost 4 bases and J 5 bases, leaving 9 bases between the germline ends. Germline V gives CDR1 SGHTS, CDR2 YDEGEE. CDR3 amino acids: CASSAMRTGELFF. CDR3 bases: TGTGCCAGCAGCGCAATGAGGACCGGGGAGCTGTTTTTT. The whole variable domain, remainder taken from reference TRBV5-8 and TRBJ2-2, is EAGVTQSPTHLIKTRGQQATLRCSPISGHTSVYWYQQALGLGLQFLLWYDEGEERNRGNFPPRFSGRQFPNYSSELNVNALELEDSALYLCASSAMRTGELFFGEGSRLTVL.

The V call is TRBV5-1, the J call TRBJ2-6, with D perhaps assigned TRBD1 or TRBD2 (5 bases each). Germline V lookup: CDR1 SGHRS, CDR2 YFSETQ. This CDR3 has 14 residues. V was clipped by 4 bases and J by 0 bases, with 5 bases between them. The CDR3: CASSGGSGANVLTF. The CDR3 nucleotides are TGCGCCAGCAGCGGGGGCTCTGGGGCCAACGTCCTGACTTTC.

The rearrangement joins TRBV11-2 to TRBJ2-3; 7 bases line up with TRBD1. Germline values: CDR1 SGHAT, CDR2 FQNNGV. J gave up 2 bases and V 5 bases, and 4 bases lay outside the gene matches. The CDR3 has 14 residues. CDR3 nucleotide sequence: TGTGCCAGCAGCCGGACAGGAGTCACAGATACGCAGTATTTT. It encodes CASSRTGVTDTQYF.

V gene TRBV11-2 combines with J gene TRBJ1-1; D uncertain. The CDR3 extends over 14 amino acids. The germline gives CDR1 SGHAT, CDR2 FQNNGV. Trimming cost V 0 bases and J 1 base, with 6 bases left between them. The chain's CDR3 is CASSLDYRNTEAFF. The CDR3 region has the DNA TGTGCCAGCAGCTTAGACTACAGGAACACTGAAGCTTTCTTT.

The table lists this clone with a count of one. The J gene is TRBJ2-7, the V gene TRBV6-2 or TRBV6-3; perhaps TRBD1 as D (5 bases). V gave up 5 bases and J gave up 2 bases, with 13 bases separating them. Germline V gene lookup returns CDR1 MNHEY and CDR2 SVGEGT. This CDR3 spans 14 amino acids. The CDR3 sequence: CASSRLRGTYEQYF. The CDR3 DNA sequence: TGTGCCAGCAGTCGTCTAAGGGGAACCTACGAGCAGTACTTC.

This clone was seen just once. This chain uses TRBV18 with TRBJ2-7; D is ambiguous. Germline V CDR1 and CDR2: KGHSH, LQKENI. The CDR3 is 15 residues long. V dropped 3 bases and J dropped 4 bases, with 16 bases sitting between them. This CDR3 is CASSPTSGAKYEQYF. As DNA, the CDR3 is TGTGCCAGCTCACCCACGTCGGGCGCAAAATACGAGCAGTACTTC.

The chain uses TRBV18 and TRBJ1-4, with D possibly TRBD1 on 5 matching bases. Trimming cost V 4 bases and J 0 bases, with 18 bases left between them. This CDR3 contains 18 residues. Per the germline V gene, CDR1 is KGHSH and CDR2 is LQKENI. This chain's CDR3 is CASSRGTVGFATNEKLFF. The CDR3 coding sequence is TGTGCCAGCTCACGCGGGACGGTGGGCTTTGCAACTAATGAAAAACTGTTTTTT.

The J gene is TRBJ1-1, the V gene TRBV6-5; D is possibly TRBD1 (5 bases). Trimming removed 4 bases at V and 5 bases at J, with 11 bases between. The germline gives CDR1 MNHEY, CDR2 SVGAGI. The CDR3 has 13 residues. CDR3 sequence reads: CASSFGAGTEAFF. The DNA for the CDR3 is TGTGCCAGCAGTTTCGGCGCAGGGACTGAAGCTTTCTTT.

CDR3 protein: CAVRQGANYNSPLHF. The CDR3 nucleotides are TGTGCCGTTAGACAGGGGGCAAATTATAATTCACCCCTCCACTTT. This chain joins TRBV10-3 and TRBJ1-6, with TRBD1 matching over 10 bases. The V segment lost 11 bases and the J segment 4 bases; nucleotides outside the gene matches: 8. The CDR3 covers 15 residues. Germline CDR1 ENHRY, CDR2 SYGVKD.

This rearrangement joins TRBV10-1 to TRBJ1-1; maybe TRBD1 (6 bases). The CDR3 loop spans 17 amino acids. V gave up 5 bases and J gave up 1 base, with 20 bases separating them. CDR1 is WNHNN, CDR2 SYGVQD, per germline (reference sequence). The CDR3 protein is CASSTGTPYVGNTEAFF. The CDR3 DNA reads TGCGCCAGCAGTACCGGGACACCCTACGTCGGGAACACTGAAGCTTTCTTT.

This clone was seen only once. The same CDR3 is also encoded by other DNA sequences in this sample. For the CDR3, the DNA is TGTGCCAGCAGCGTATCTAGCAATCAGCCCCAGCATTTT. This gives the protein CASSVSSNQPQHF. The rearrangement joins TRBV9 to TRBJ1-5; no reliable D call. CDR1 SGDLS and CDR2 YYNGEE come from the germline V gene. V was shortened by 1 base and J by 0 bases, with 2 bases between the two germline ends. This CDR3 is 13 amino acids long. Complete variable domain (other parts from reference TRBV9 and TRBJ1-5): DSGVTQTPKHLITATGQRVTLRCSPRSGDLSVYWYQQSLDQGLQFLIQYYNGEERAKGNILERFSAQQFPDLHSELNLSSLELGDSALYFCASSVSSNQPQHFGDGTRLSIL.

In its sample, this clone was seen once. V is TRBV14 and J is TRBJ1-2; 10 nucleotides align to TRBD1. CDR1 is SGHDN and CDR2 is FVKESK in the germline V gene. CDR3 length equals 12 residues. V was pared by 5 bases and J by 6 bases, with 0 bases of the junction left unmatched. Here the CDR3 DNA reads TGTGCCAGCAGCGGGACAGGGGATGGCTACACCTTC. The encoded protein is CASSGTGDGYTF.

This sequence joins TRBV14 and TRBJ2-6; D remains ambiguous. This CDR3 has 15 amino acids. The germline V and J ends were trimmed by 2 bases and 0 bases, with 5 bases remaining between them. The germline V gene encodes CDR1 SGHDN and CDR2 FVKESK. CDR3 loop: CASSQLYSGANVLTF. Written as DNA, the CDR3 is TGTGCCAGCAGCCAATTATACTCTGGGGCCAACGTCCTGACTTTC.

Turning to this clone: The same CDR3 is also encoded by other DNA sequences in this sample. V usage is TRBV27 and J usage is TRBJ1-1; D perhaps matches TRBD1 (6 bases). Germline V gene data show CDR1 as MNHEY and CDR2 as SMNVEV (reference sequence). The CDR3 has 13 amino acids. Trimming took off 6 bases at V and 1 base at J, with 9 bases between the two ends. CDR3 nucleotide sequence: TGTGCCAGCAGCCTAGGGGGGAACACTGAAGCTTTCTTT. It codes for CASSLGGNTEAFF.

V gene TRBV7-8 combines with J gene TRBJ2-7, with D possibly being TRBD1 (5 bases). Germline CDR1 is SGHVS and CDR2 is FQNEAQ. The V end lost 4 bases, the J end lost 0 bases, and 10 bases lay between the germline ends. The CDR3 contains 14 residues. The CDR3 region is CASSSPDSSYEQYF. CDR3 nucleotides: TGTGCCAGCAGCTCACCCGACAGCTCCTACGAGCAGTACTTC.

The chain joins TRBV19 to TRBJ2-4; D gene ambiguous. Trimming removed 2 bases at V and 0 bases at J, with 11 bases between. The CDR3 contains 16 residues. Germline CDR1 and CDR2: LNHDA and SQIVND (reference sequence). The CDR3 bases are TGTGCCAGTAGTATACGCACTGCCTTAGCCAAAAACATTCAGTACTTC. Translated, it gives CASSIRTALAKNIQYF.

The chain is built from TRBV6-5 and TRBJ1-1; 9 nucleotides align to TRBD1. Germline-derived CDR1 and CDR2 are MNHEY and SVGAGI. Losses at the gene ends were 6 bases for V and 4 bases for J; bases not matched to a gene: 9. The CDR3 runs 15 residues. The CDR3 nucleotides read TGTGCCAGCAGGGGGACAGGGCGGTTGGTCACTGAAGCTTTCTTT. Translation: CASRGTGRLVTEAFF.

The J gene is TRBJ2-5, the V gene TRBV7-3; 9 bases match TRBD2. Trimming cost V 1 base and J 5 bases; bases outside gene matches: 11. This CDR3 region has 17 residues. Per germline, CDR1 SGHTA and CDR2 FQGTGA. CDR3 nucleotide sequence: TGTGCCAGCAGCTTAAACCCCTCAGCGGGGGGCGGGGAGACCCAGTACTTC. Protein: CASSLNPSAGGGETQYF.

The count of this clone is one. The chain links TRBV27 to TRBJ2-5, with TRBD2 matching 8 bases. The CDR3 runs 14 residues. In germline, CDR1 is MNHEY, CDR2 SMNVEV (reference sequence). J lost 2 bases, V lost 9 bases, and 8 bases had no gene match. This chain's CDR3 is CASRVAGTQETQYF. In DNA form, the CDR3 reads TGTGCCAGTAGGGTAGCGGGGACTCAAGAGACCCAGTACTTC.

CDR3 DNA sequence: TGTGCCAGCAGCCGATCTCAGGGAGGGACCACTGAAGCTTTCTTT. This sequence encodes CASSRSQGGTTEAFF. The rearrangement joins TRBV14 to TRBJ1-1, with D possibly matching TRBD1 (5 bases). Germline V gene data show CDR1 as SGHDN and CDR2 as FVKESK. Trimming took off 4 bases at V and 4 bases at J, with 16 bases between the two ends. The CDR3 has 15 amino acids.